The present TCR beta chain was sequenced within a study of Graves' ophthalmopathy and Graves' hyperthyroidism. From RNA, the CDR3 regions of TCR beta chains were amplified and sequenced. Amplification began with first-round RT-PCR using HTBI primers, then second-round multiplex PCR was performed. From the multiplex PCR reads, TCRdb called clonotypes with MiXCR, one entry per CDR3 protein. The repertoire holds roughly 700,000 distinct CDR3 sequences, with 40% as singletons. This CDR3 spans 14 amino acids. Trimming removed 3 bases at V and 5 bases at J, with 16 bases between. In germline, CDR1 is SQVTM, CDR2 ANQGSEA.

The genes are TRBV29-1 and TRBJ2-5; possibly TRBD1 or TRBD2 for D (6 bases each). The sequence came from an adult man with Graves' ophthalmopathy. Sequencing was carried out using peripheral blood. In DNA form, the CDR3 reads TGCAGCGTTGAGAGGGTGGGGGGCATCGAGACCCAGTACTTC. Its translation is CSVERVGGIETQYF.